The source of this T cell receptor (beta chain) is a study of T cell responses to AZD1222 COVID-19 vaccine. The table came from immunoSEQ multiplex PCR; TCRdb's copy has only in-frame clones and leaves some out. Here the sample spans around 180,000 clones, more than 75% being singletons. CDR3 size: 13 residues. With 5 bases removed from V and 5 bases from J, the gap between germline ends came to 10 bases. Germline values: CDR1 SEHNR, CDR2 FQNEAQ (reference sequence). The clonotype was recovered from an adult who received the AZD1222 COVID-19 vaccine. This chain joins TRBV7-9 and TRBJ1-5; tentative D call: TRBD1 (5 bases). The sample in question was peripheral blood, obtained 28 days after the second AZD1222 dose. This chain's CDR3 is CASSRGADQPQHF. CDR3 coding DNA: TGTGCCAGCAGCCGTGGGGCCGATCAGCCCCAGCATTTT.